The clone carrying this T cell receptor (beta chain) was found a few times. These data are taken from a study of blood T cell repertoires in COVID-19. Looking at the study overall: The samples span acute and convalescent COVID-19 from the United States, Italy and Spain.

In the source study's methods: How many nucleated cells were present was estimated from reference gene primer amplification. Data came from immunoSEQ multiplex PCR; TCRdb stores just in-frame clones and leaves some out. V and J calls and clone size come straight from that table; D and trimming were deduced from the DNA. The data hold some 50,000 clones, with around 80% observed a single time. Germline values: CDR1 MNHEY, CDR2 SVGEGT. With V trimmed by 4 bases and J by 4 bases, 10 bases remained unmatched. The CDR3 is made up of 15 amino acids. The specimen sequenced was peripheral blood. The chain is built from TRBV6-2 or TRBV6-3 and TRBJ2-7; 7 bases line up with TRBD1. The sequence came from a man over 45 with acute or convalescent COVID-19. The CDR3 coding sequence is TGTGCCAGCAGTTCGACCCTGGACAGGATTTACGAGCAGTACTTC. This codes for CASSSTLDRIYEQYF.